This T cell receptor beta chain originates from a study of CD8+ T cells in alopecia areata. Treatment denoted: oral pan-JAK inhibitor, 5-10 mg twice daily. Sequencing used cDNA as its template, made by extracting RNA and reverse transcribing it. Profiled with immunoSEQ multiplex PCR; TCRdb holds only in-frame clones, not every one. The data show 110,000 or so clones, around 54% seen once. There are 17 residues in the CDR3. After removal of 0 bases from V and 6 bases from J, the junction contained 13 bases not matched to a gene. The germline V gene encodes CDR1 GTSNPN and CDR2 SVGIG (reference sequence).

V gene TRBV30 combines with J gene TRBJ2-1; 8 nucleotides line up with TRBD2. Sequencing was performed on CD4+ T cells sorted from blood, taken at week 24, from a patient treated with tofacitinib. The TCR originated in a human donor with alopecia areata. The CDR3 coding sequence is TGTGCCTGGAGTGTCACCCGGACTAGCCTCTGGGGCAATGAGCAGTTCTTC. Its translation is CAWSVTRTSLWGNEQFF.